These T cell receptor beta chains were read from a single sample in a study of beta chain features in type 1 diabetes. Assay used: immunoSEQ multiplex PCR; TCRdb lists only in-frame clones, some missing. The sample holds 150,000 or so clones, about a tenth seen once. Specimen: central memory CD4+ T cells from blood. These receptors were obtained from a middle-aged woman in good health. Both conserved end residues are part of each CDR3. The D gene is left open where the match is weak. Clone size is given for some rows only: seen once, a few or many times, or a class if the clone is expanded.

d_call j_call v_call clone_size cdr3_nt cdr3_aa
TRBD1 TRBJ1-1 TRBV7-2 few TGTGCCAGCAGCTCCGGACAGGGGGCTAATGAAGCTTTCTTT CASSSGQGANEAFF
TRBD1 TRBJ1-2 TRBV27 few TGTGCCAGCAGTTACAGGGGGCTAGGAGGAGGCTACACCTTC CASSYRGLGGGYTF
TRBD2 TRBJ2-5 TRBV5-6 few TGTGCCAGCAGCCGGGGTGGTTGGGCGGGGGGGGTACAAGAGACCCAGTACTTC CASSRGGWAGGVQETQYF
TRBD1 TRBJ1-6 TRBV4-3 - TGCGCCAGCAGCCAAGACAGGACAGGGGGCTCACCCCTCCACTTT CASSQDRTGGSPLHF
TRBD1 TRBJ1-2 TRBV7-9 - TGTGCCAGCAGCTTAAAGCAGGGGGCTAACTATGGCTACACCTTC CASSLKQGANYGYTF
TRBD1 TRBJ2-3 TRBV14 - TGTGCCAGCAGCCATACCGGGACAGGGGGCGCGGATACGCAGTATTTT CASSHTGTGGADTQYF
TRBD2 TRBJ2-4 TRBV4-2 few TGTGCCAGCAGCCAGGAGCGGGGTGTTGGAAAAAACATTCAGTACTTC CASSQERGVGKNIQYF
- TRBJ1-2 TRBV2 - TGTGCCAGCAGTGTCAGGGATGGCTACACCTTC CASSVRDGYTF
TRBD1 TRBJ1-5 TRBV5-8 few TGTGCCAGCAGCTTATGGCAGGGGGCCATTCAGCCCCAGCATTTT CASSLWQGAIQPQHF
- TRBJ2-7 TRBV5-4 - TGTGCCAGCAGCTTGGATGGGCGTACCTACGAGCAGTACTTC CASSLDGRTYEQYF
- TRBJ2-3 TRBV10-2 - TGCGCCAGCAGTCGTAGTAGCACAGATACGCAGTATTTT CASSRSSTDTQYF
TRBD1 TRBJ1-3 TRBV4-3 many TGCGCCAGCAGCCAAGGTTTGGGACAGGCAATCTCTGGAAACACCATATATTTT CASSQGLGQAISGNTIYF
- TRBJ1-3 TRBV19 few TGTGCCACCCGCCCAGGAATGTCTGGAAACACCATATATTTT CATRPGMSGNTIYF
TRBD2 TRBJ2-3 TRBV7-9 - TGTGCCAGCAGCTCAGCGGGGGGGGCAAATACGCAGTATTTT CASSSAGGANTQYF
- TRBJ2-3 TRBV10-3 - TGTGCCATCAGTACCTCGACGGGTGACGGCACAGATACGCAGTATTTT CAISTSTGDGTDTQYF
- TRBJ2-5 TRBV29-1 few TGCAGCGGGGGGGTAACACAAGAGACCCAGTACTTC CSGGVTQETQYF
- TRBJ1-2 TRBV29-1 - TGCAGCGTCACAATCGGGGGGGCCGGCAACTATGGCTACACCTTC CSVTIGGAGNYGYTF
TRBD1 TRBJ1-2 TRBV19 - TGTGCCAGTAGTCCTACTCCAGGGGGCTCCTATGGCTACACCTTC CASSPTPGGSYGYTF
- TRBJ2-5 TRBV5-1 - TGCGCCAGCAGCCAAGGTGGAGGCGAAGAGACCCAGTACTTC CASSQGGGEETQYF
- TRBJ1-1 TRBV5-1 few TGCGCCAGCAGCTTTGGGGCGCCGGGTACTGAAGCTTTCTTT CASSFGAPGTEAFF
- TRBJ2-1 TRBV5-6 few TGTGCCAGCAGCTTGACAGGCAGGAGCTCCTACAATGAGCAGTTCTTC CASSLTGRSSYNEQFF
- TRBJ2-7 TRBV7-2 - TGTGCCAGCAGCTTAGGCCTCAGGACCTACGAGCAGTACTTC CASSLGLRTYEQYF
- TRBJ2-7 TRBV25-1 few TGTGCCAGCAGTGATCCAGGCGTCTACGAGCAGTACTTC CASSDPGVYEQYF
TRBD2 TRBJ2-2 TRBV6-4 - TGTGCCAGCAGCCGGACTAGCGGGGGGACGAACACCGGGGAGCTGTTTTTT CASSRTSGGTNTGELFF
- TRBJ1-5 TRBV2 - TGTGCCAGCAGTGCCCTACGACTCCTTAGCAATCAGCCCCAGCATTTT CASSALRLLSNQPQHF
- TRBJ1-2 TRBV4-3 few TGCGCCAGCAGCCAAGTTGGGGGGGGAAGGCTCTCTGGCTACACCTTC CASSQVGGGRLSGYTF
- TRBJ1-2 TRBV7-8 - TGTGCCAGCAGCTTAGGCGGTCAAGGCTATGGCTACACCTTC CASSLGGQGYGYTF
TRBD2 TRBJ2-1 TRBV11-2 many TGTGCCAGCAGCTTTGGACTAGCGGGGGGTGGTGAGCAGTTCTTC CASSFGLAGGGEQFF
- TRBJ2-5 TRBV7-2 - TGTGCCAGCACCAAGGGGGGGTTGGGAGGGACCCAGTACTTC CASTKGGLGGTQYF
- TRBJ1-2 TRBV18 - TGTGCCAGCTCACCTCCCACTAACTTCGGGGACTATGGCTACACCTTC CASSPPTNFGDYGYTF